This TCR beta chain was found in a study of technical replicates of blood from a few donors (dated by TCRdb to 2016 to 2017). About this clone: Its antigen remains undetermined. No per-base quality is available; no much larger clone lies one base away.

Library generation was performed with the immunoSEQ multiplex PCR assay. The immuneACCESS repertoire file appears here via TCRdb, limited to in-frame rearrangements. These files lack a portion of the clones; in checked studies, under half of the deficit traces to unresolved V genes, and the cause of the others is not known. For this sample there are around 84,000 clones; 95% to 98% appear just once. Roughly 0.15% of the sample belongs to the ten largest clones. From cysteine to phenylalanine, the CDR3 is 16 amino acids long. Of the read, only the CDR3 DNA is kept; its 48 bases are in frame from base 1. V and J are truncated by 2 bases and 6 bases respectively, leaving an intervening sequence of 20 bases. In the germline V gene (reference sequence), CDR1 corresponds to GTSNPN and CDR2 to SVGIG.

The sequenced material came from T cells isolated from PBMCs. The chain couples TRBV30 to TRBJ1-5; matching of 6 bases hints at TRBD1 as the D gene. This receptor was taken from a human donor in good health. The nucleotides read TGTGCCTGGAGTTTAAAGGCAGACAGGCTAGGTCAGCCCCAGCATTTT. Its amino acids are CAWSLKADRLGQPQHF.